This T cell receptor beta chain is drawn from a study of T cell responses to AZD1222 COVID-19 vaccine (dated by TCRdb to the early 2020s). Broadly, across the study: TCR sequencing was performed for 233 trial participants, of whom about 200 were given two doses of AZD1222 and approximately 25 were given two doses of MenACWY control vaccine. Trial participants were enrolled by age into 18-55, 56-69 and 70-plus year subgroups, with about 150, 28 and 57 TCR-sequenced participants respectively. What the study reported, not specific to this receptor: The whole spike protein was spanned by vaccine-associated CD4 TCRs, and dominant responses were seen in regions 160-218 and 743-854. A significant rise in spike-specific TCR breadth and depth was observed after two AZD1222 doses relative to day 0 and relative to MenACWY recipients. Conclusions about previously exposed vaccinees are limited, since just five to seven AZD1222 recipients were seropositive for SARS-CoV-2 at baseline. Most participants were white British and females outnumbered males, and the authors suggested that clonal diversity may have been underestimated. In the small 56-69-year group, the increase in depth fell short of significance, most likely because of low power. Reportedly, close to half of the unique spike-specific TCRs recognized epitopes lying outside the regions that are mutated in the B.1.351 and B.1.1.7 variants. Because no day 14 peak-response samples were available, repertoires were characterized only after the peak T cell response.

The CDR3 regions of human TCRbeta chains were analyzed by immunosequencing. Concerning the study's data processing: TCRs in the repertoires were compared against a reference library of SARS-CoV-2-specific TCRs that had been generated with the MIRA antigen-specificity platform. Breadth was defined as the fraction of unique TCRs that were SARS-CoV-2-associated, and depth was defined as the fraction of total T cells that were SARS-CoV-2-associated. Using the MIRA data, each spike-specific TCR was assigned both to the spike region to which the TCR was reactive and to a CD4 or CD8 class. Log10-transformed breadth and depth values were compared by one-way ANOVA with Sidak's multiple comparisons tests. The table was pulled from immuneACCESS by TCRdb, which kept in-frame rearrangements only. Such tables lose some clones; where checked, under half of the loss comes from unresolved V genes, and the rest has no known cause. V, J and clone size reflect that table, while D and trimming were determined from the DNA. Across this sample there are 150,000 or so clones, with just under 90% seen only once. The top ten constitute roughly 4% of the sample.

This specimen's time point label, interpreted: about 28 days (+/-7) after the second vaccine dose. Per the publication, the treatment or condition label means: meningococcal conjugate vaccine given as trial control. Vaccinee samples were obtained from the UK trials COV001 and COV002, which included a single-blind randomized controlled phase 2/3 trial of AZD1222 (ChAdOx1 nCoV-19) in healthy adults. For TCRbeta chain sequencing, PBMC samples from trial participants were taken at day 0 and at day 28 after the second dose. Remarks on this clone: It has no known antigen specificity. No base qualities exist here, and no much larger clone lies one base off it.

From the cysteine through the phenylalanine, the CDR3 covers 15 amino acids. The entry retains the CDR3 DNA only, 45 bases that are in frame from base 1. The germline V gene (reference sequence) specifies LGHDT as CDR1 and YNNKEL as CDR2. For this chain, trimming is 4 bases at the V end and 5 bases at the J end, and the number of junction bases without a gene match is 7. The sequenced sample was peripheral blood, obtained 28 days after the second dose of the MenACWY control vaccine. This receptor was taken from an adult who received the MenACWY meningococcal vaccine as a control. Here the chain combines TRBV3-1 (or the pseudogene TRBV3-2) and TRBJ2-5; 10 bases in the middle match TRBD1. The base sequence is TGTGCCAGCAGCCCCCGGACAGGGGGTGAGGAGACCCAGTACTTC. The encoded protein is CASSPRTGGEETQYF.